Relative to its sample, the clone carrying this T cell receptor (beta chain) is medium-sized (0.01 to 0.1%). Its antigen is unidentified. The gene names here belong to mouse. The read comes to an end 1 residue before the CDR3 does, leaving the germline J gene to fill in the end. This entry comes from a study of tissue T cells after allogeneic stem cell transplantation. Findings of the study overall: The patient cohort was small and clinically heterogeneous, with limited sampling depth.

The time point was: mouse harvest day 14 after allogeneic transplant. Tail vein injection delivered 10^7 T-cell-depleted bone marrow cells and 10^6 splenic CD5+ T cells. Produced via immunoSEQ multiplex PCR; TCRdb's table is partial and in-frame only. The sample carries 3,500 to 4,500 clones, approximately 50% recorded once. Germline lookup yields CDR1 NSHNY and CDR2 SYGAGN. With 7 bases clipped from V and 0 bases from J, the junction kept 3 bases outside the gene matches. The length of the CDR3 is 14 residues. The rearrangement links TRBV13-1 to TRBJ2-7; 11 positions match TRBD2. This clonotype was obtained from a female BALB/c mouse given C57BL/6 T cells with graft-versus-host disease after an allogeneic hematopoietic cell transplant. Sequencing was done on a sample of lymph node tissue. The CDR3 sequence is CASELGGRSYEQYF. CDR3 DNA, as far as it was read: TGTGCCAGCGAACTGGGGGGGCGCTCCTATGAACAGTAC.